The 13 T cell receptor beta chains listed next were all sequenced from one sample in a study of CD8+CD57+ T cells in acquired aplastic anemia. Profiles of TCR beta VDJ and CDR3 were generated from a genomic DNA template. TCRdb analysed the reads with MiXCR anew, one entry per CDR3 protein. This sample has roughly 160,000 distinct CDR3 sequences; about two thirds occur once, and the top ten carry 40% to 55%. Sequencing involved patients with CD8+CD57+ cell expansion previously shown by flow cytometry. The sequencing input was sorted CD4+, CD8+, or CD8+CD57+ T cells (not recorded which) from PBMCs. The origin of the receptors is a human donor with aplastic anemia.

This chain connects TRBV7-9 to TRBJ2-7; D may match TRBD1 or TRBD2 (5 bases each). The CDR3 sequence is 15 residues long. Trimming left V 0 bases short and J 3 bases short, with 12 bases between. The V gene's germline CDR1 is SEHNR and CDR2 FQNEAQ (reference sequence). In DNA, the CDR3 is TGTGCCAGCAGCTTAGCGACGGGACCCCTCTACGAGCAGTACTTC. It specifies CASSLATGPLYEQYF.

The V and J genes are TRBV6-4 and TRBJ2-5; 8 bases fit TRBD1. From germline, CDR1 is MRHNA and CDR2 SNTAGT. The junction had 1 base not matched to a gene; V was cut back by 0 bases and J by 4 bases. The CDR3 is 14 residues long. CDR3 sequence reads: CASSDSTGAETQYF. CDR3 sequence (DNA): TGTGCCAGCAGTGACTCGACAGGGGCAGAGACCCAGTACTTC.

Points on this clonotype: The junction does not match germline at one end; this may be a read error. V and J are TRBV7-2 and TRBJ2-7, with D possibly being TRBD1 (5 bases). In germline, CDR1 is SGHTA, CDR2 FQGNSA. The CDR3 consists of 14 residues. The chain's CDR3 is CASGHRGLGYEQCF. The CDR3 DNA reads TGTGCCAGCGGTCATAGGGGTTTGGGCTACGAGCAGTGCTTC.

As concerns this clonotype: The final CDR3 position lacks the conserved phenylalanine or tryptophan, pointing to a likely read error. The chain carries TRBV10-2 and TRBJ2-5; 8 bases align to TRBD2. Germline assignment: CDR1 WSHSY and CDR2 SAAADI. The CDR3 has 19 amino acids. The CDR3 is CASTQTGGGTGPNQEAQYS. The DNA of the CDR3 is TGCGCCAGCACCCAGACGGGGGGGGGCACAGGGCCGAACCAAGAGGCCCAGTACTCC.

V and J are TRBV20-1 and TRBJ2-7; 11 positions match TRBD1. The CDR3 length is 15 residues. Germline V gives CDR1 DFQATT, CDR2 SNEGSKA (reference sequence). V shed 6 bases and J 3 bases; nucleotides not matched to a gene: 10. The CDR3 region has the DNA TGCAGTGCCGGATCGACCGGGACAGGGGGCTACGAGCAGTACTTC. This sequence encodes CSAGSTGTGGYEQYF.

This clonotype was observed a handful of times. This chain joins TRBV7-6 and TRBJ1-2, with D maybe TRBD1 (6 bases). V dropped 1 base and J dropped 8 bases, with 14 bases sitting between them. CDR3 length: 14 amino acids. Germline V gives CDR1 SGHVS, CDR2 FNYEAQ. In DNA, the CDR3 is TGTGCCAGCAGCTTAGTACAGGGTAACGGGGGCTACACCTTC. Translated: CASSLVQGNGGYTF.

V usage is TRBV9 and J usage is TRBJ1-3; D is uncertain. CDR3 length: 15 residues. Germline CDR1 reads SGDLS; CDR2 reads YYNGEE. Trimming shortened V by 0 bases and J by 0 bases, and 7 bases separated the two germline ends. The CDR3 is CASSVGSSSGNTIYF. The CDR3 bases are TGTGCCAGCAGCGTAGGCAGTAGCTCTGGAAACACCATATATTTT.

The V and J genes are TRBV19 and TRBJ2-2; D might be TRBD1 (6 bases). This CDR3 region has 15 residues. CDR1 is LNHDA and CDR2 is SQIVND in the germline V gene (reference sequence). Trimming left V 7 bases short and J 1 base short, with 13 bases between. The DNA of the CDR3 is TGTGCCAGTAAAAAGGCAGGGGAGAACACCGGGGAGCTGTTTTTT. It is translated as CASKKAGENTGELFF.

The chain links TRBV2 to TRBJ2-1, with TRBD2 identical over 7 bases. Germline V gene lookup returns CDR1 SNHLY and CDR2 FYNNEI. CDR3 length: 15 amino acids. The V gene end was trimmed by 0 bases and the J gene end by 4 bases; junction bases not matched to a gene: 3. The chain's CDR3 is CASSEAGGRYNEQFF. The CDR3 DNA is TGTGCCAGCAGTGAAGCGGGAGGGAGGTACAATGAGCAGTTCTTC. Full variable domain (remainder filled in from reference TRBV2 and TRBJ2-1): EPEVTQTPSHQVTQMGQEVILRCVPISNHLYFYWYRQILGQKVEFLVSFYNNEISEKSEIFDDQFSVERPDGSNFTLKIRSTKLEDSAMYFCASSEAGGRYNEQFFGPGTRLTVL.

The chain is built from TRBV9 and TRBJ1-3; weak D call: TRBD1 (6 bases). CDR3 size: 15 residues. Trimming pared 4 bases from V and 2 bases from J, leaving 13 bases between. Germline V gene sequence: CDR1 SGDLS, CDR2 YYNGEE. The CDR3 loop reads CASSKDSVAGNTIYF. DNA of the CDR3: TGTGCCAGCAGCAAGGACAGTGTAGCTGGAAACACCATATATTTT.

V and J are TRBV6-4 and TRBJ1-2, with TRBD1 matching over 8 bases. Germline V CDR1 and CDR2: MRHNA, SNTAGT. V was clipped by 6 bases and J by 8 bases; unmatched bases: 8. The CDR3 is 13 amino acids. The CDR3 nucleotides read TGTGCCAGCAGGCCCGGACAGGGAAGGGGCTACACCTTC. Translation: CASRPGQGRGYTF.

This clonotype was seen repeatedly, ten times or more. The CDR3 DNA follows: TGTGCCAGTAGTATAGGGGTGCGCTCCGGGGGGGATGAGCAGTTCTTC. Translation gives CASSIGVRSGGDEQFF. V and J are TRBV19 and TRBJ2-1; 8 bases agree with TRBD2. V shed 1 base and J 8 bases; nucleotides not matched to a gene: 10. This CDR3 region has 16 residues. The germline gives CDR1 LNHDA, CDR2 SQIVND (reference sequence).

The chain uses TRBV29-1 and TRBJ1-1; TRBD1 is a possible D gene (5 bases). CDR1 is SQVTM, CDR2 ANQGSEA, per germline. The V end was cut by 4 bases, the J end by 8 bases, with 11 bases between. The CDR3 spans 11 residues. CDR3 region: CSVAGTSEAFF. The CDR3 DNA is TGCAGCGTTGCAGGGACGTCCGAAGCTTTCTTT.